Listed below are T cell receptor beta chains from one sample, sequenced in a study of immune cell composition in non-small cell lung cancer. The table came from immunoSEQ multiplex PCR; TCRdb's copy has only in-frame clones and leaves some out. In the table there are some 9,000 clones, approximately 61% of which are singletons. Sequencing was performed on non-adjacent lung tissue. The receptors stem from a human donor with non-small cell lung cancer. Each CDR3 is given with its conserved first and last residue. D genes are given only for firm matches. Some rows mark clone size as missing; the rest say once, few, many or name a class of expanded clone.

v_gene	abundance	d_gene	j_gene	CDR3nt	CDR3aa
TRBV18	NA	NA	TRBJ1-3	TGTGCCAGCTCACCAAGACAGTATGACTCTGGAAACACCATATATTTT	CASSPRQYDSGNTIYF
TRBV27	NA	TRBD1	TRBJ1-2	TGTGCCAGCAGTTTCCTCGGACAGGGGCTAGCTAACTATGGCTACACCTTC	CASSFLGQGLANYGYTF
TRBV7-9	NA	TRBD2	TRBJ2-7	TGTGCCAGCAGTTTAGCGGGGGGGTACGAGCAGTACTTC	CASSLAGGYEQYF
TRBV7-8	NA	NA	TRBJ1-3	TGTGCCAGCAGCTTAGCGCTCCTGCCGGTTAGCTCTGGAAACACCATATATTTT	CASSLALLPVSSGNTIYF
TRBV5-4	NA	TRBD1	TRBJ2-5	TGTGCCAGCGGTAGTGGGACAGGGCCTTTGGGGACCCAGTACTTC	CASGSGTGPLGTQYF
TRBV2	NA	TRBD1	TRBJ1-5	TGTGCCAGCAGTTTTCTTCCGGGACAGGGACCAAATAGCAATCAGCCCCAGCATTTT	CASSFLPGQGPNSNQPQHF
TRBV7-6	few	NA	TRBJ1-6	TGTGCCAGCAGCTTAGACAGGGATAATTCACCCCTCCACTTT	CASSLDRDNSPLHF
TRBV4-2	few	NA	TRBJ1-1	TGTGCCAGCACGGACAAGATGAACACTGAAGCTTTCTTT	CASTDKMNTEAFF
TRBV4-3	few	TRBD1	TRBJ2-7	TGCGCCAGCAGCCATGGGACAGGGAAGTACGAGCAGTACTTC	CASSHGTGKYEQYF
TRBV27	NA	TRBD2	TRBJ2-3	TGTGCCAGCAGTTTAAGACTAGCTGGAGATACGCAGTATTTT	CASSLRLAGDTQYF
TRBV18	NA	TRBD1	TRBJ2-7	TGTGCCAGCTCACCACCGGGACAGGGGGGTTACGAGCAGTACTTC	CASSPPGQGGYEQYF
TRBV6-5	NA	NA	TRBJ2-7	TGTGCCAGCGCGCCCTCCTCGATCTACGAGCAGTACTTC	CASAPSSIYEQYF
TRBV27	NA	TRBD2	TRBJ2-5	TGTGCCAGCAGTTTTAGACTAGCGGGGGAGACCCAGTACTTC	CASSFRLAGETQYF
TRBV5-1	few	NA	TRBJ1-6	TGCGCCAGCAGCTTGGGGTCCCAGGGCTCACCCCTCCACTTT	CASSLGSQGSPLHF
TRBV6-5	NA	TRBD1	TRBJ2-7	TGTGCCAGCAGCGAAGGGACAGGGGGTTACGAGCAGTACTTC	CASSEGTGGYEQYF
TRBV11-2	NA	NA	TRBJ1-2	TGTGCCAGTCAGGGGTCCAACTATGGCTACACCTTC	CASQGSNYGYTF
TRBV28	NA	TRBD1	TRBJ2-1	TGTGCCAGCAGCAGGACAGGGAAAGGGTCTTACAATGAGCAGTTCTTC	CASSRTGKGSYNEQFF
TRBV6-6	NA	TRBD2	TRBJ2-5	TGTGCCAGCAGCCCGGGTAGCGGGGGCCAAGAGACCCAGTACTTC	CASSPGSGGQETQYF
TRBV21-1	few	NA	TRBJ1-5	TGTGCCAGCAGCAATAAGACAGGCTATAGCAATCAGCCCCAGCATTTT	CASSNKTGYSNQPQHF
TRBV5-1	NA	NA	TRBJ1-2	TGCGCCAGCAGCTCTAGTCCGTCGGAAAGCTATGGCTACACCTTC	CASSSSPSESYGYTF
TRBV11-2	once	TRBD1	TRBJ1-2	TGTGCCAGCAGCTTGTCGGGACAGCTTTCCCCCTATGGCTACACCTTC	CASSLSGQLSPYGYTF
TRBV7-6	NA	NA	TRBJ2-7	TGTGCCAGCAGCCCTAGAACGGGTACCGAGCAGTACTTC	CASSPRTGTEQYF
TRBV11-2	NA	TRBD1	TRBJ1-1	TGTGCCAGACCGGGACAGGTCCAGGCCGGGCCGATGAACACTGAAGCTTTCTTT	CARPGQVQAGPMNTEAFF
TRBV9	NA	TRBD2	TRBJ2-3	TGTGCCAGCACCCTAAGCGGGGGGGCAGGGGATACGCAGTATTTT	CASTLSGGAGDTQYF
TRBV6-1	NA	NA	TRBJ2-7	TGTGCCAGCAGTGCGTCCGGGACACGATCCTCCTACGAGCAGTACTTC	CASSASGTRSSYEQYF